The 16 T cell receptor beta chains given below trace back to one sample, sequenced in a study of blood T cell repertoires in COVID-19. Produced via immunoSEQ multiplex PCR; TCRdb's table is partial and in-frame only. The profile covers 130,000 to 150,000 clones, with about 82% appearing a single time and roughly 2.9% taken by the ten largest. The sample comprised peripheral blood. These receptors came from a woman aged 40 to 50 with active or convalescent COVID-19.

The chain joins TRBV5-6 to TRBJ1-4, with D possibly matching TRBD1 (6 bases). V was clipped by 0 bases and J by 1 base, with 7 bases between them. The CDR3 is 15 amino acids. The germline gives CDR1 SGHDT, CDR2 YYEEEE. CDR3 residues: CASSLGTETNEKLFF. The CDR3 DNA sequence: TGTGCCAGCAGCTTGGGGACAGAAACTAATGAAAAACTGTTTTTT.

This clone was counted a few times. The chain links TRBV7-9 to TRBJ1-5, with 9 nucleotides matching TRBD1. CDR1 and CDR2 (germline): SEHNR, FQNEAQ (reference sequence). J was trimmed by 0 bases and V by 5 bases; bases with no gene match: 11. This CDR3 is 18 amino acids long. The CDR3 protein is CASSRAGTGRNSNQPQHF. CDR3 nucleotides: TGTGCCAGCAGCCGTGCCGGGACAGGGAGAAATAGCAATCAGCCCCAGCATTTT.

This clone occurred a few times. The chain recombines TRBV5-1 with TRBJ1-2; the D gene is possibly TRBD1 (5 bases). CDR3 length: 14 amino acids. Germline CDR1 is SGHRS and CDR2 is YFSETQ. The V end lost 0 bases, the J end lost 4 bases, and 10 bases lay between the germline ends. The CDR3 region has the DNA TGCGCCAGCAGCTTGGCCCCGGGGGGCTATGGCTACACCTTC. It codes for CASSLAPGGYGYTF.

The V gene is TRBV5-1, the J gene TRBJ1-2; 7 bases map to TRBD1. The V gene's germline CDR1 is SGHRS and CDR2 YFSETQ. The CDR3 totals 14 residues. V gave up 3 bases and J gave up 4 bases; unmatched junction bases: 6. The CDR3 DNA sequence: TGCGCCAGCAGCTCATCAACAGGGGTCTATGGCTACACCTTC. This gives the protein CASSSSTGVYGYTF.

The CDR3 DNA follows: TGTGCCAGCTCACCACCGGGCAGGGGGGGCAATCAGCCCCAGCATTTT. Translated, it gives CASSPPGRGGNQPQHF. This chain uses TRBV18 with TRBJ1-5, with 7 bases identical to TRBD1. Germline lookup yields CDR1 KGHSH and CDR2 LQKENI. The trim removed 0 bases at V and 2 bases at J, leaving 4 bases unmatched. The length of the CDR3 is 16 residues.

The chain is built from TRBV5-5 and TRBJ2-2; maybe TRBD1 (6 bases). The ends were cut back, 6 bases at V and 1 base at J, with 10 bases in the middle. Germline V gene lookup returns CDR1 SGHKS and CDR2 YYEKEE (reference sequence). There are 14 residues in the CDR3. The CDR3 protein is CASTLQGNTGELFF. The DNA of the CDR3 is TGTGCCAGCACCTTACAGGGGAACACCGGGGAGCTGTTTTTT.

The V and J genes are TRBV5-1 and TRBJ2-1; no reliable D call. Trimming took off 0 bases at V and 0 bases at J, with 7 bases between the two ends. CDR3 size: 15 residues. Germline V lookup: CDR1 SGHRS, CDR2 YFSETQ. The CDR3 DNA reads TGCGCCAGCAGCTTGGACTTTAGCTCCTACAATGAGCAGTTCTTC. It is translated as CASSLDFSSYNEQFF.

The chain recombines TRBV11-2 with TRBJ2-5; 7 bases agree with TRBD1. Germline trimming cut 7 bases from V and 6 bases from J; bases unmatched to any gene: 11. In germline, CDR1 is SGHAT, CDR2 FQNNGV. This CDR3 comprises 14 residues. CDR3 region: CASTESRGQQTQYF. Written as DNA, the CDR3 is TGTGCCAGCACCGAAAGCCGGGGACAGCAGACCCAGTACTTC.

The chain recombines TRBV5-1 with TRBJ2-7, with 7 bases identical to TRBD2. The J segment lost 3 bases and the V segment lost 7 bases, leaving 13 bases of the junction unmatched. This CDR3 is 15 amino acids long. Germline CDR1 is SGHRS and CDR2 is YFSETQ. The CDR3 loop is CASSYGLADSYEQYF. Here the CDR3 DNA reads TGCGCCAGCTCCTATGGGCTAGCGGATAGCTACGAGCAGTACTTC.

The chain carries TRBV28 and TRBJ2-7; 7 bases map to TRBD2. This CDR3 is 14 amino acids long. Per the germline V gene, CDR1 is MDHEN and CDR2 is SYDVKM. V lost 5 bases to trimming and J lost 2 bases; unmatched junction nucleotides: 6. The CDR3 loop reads CASSRGVPTYEQYF. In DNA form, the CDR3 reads TGTGCCAGCAGTCGGGGGGTTCCGACCTACGAGCAGTACTTC. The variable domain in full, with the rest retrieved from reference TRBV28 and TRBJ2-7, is DVKVTQSSRYLVKRTGEKVFLECVQDMDHENMFWYRQDPGLGLRLIYFSYDVKMKEKGDIPEGYSVSREKKERFSLILESASTNQTSMYLCASSRGVPTYEQYFGPGTRLTVT.

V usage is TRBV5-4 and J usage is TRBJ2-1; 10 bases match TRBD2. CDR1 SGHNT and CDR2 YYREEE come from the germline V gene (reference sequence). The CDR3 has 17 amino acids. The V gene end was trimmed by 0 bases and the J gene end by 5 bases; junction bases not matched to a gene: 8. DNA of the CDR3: TGTGCCAGCAGCTTGGGAGCGGGGGGGCCCCCCCACAATGAGCAGTTCTTC. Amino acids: CASSLGAGGPPHNEQFF. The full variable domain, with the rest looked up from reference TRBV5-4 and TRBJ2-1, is ETGVTQSPTHLIKTRGQQVTLRCSSQSGHNTVSWYQQALGQGPQFIFQYYREEENGRGNFPPRFSGLQFPNYSSELNVNALELDDSALYLCASSLGAGGPPHNEQFFGPGTRLTVL.

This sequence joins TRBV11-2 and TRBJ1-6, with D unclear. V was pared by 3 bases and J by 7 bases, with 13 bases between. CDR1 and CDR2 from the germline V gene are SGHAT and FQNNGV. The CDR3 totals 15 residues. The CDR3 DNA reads TGTGCCAGCAGCTTGAGGAGAGTGAGGAATTCACCCCTCCACTTT. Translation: CASSLRRVRNSPLHF.

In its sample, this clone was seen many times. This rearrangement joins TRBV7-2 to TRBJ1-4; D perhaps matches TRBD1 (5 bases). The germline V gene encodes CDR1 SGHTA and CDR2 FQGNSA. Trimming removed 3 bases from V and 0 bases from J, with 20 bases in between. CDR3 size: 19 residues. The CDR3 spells CASSFVPGVGMSTNEKLFF. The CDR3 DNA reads TGTGCCAGCAGCTTTGTCCCGGGGGTTGGGATGTCAACTAATGAAAAACTGTTTTTT.

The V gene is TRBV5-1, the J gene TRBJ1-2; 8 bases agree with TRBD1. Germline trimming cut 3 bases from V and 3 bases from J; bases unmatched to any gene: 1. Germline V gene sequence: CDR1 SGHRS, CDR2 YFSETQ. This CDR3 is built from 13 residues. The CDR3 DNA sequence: TGCGCCAGCAGCTCCAGGGGGCACTATGGCTACACCTTC. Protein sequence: CASSSRGHYGYTF. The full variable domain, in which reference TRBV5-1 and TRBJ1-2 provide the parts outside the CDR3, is KAGVTQTPRYLIKTRGQQVTLSCSPISGHRSVSWYQQTPGQGLQFLFEYFSETQRNKGNFPGRFSGRQFSNSRSEMNVSTLELGDSALYLCASSSRGHYGYTFGSGTRLTVV.

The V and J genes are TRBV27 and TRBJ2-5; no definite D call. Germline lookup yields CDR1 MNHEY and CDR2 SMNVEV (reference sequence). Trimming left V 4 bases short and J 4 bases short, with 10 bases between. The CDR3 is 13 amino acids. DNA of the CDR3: TGTGCCAGCAGTTCTAATACCGGAGAGACCCAGTACTTC. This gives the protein CASSSNTGETQYF.

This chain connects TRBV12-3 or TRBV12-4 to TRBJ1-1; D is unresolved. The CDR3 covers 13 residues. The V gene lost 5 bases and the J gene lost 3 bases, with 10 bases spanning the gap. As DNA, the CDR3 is TGTGCCAGCAGTCTCGGAGTTCACACTGAAGCTTTCTTT. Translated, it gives CASSLGVHTEAFF.